This TCR beta chain comes out of a study of blood T cell repertoires in COVID-19. Across the whole study: Sample material is recorded as cDNA or gDNA derived from T cells, B-cell-depleted T cells, or PBMCs.

The assay was immunoSEQ multiplex PCR, and TCRdb's table has in-frame clones only and misses some. The sample carries 100,000 to 150,000 clones, about 81% recorded once. From germline, CDR1 is MGHDK and CDR2 SYGVNS. The CDR3 is made up of 13 amino acids. The V gene lost 5 bases and the J gene lost 4 bases, with 11 bases spanning the gap. Specimen: peripheral blood. The chain employs TRBV25-1 and TRBJ1-1; D might be TRBD1 (6 bases). This receptor was taken from a man in his thirties or forties with COVID-19, enrolled during active disease. CDR3 sequence reads: CASSLGGGTEAFF. The CDR3 bases are TGTGCCAGCAGTTTAGGGGGGGGCACTGAAGCTTTCTTT.